This T cell receptor (beta chain) was sequenced for a study of cytomegalovirus exposure and HLA in healthy donors. General study findings and limits: In a later analysis, CMV-associated beta chains were mostly HLA-associated, it appeared.

Researchers ran the PCR with 60 Vbeta and 13 Jbeta primers. Sequencing used immunoSEQ multiplex PCR; TCRdb keeps in-frame clones, though not all of them. The sample comprises fewer than 250,000 clones, around 87% of which are singletons, and around 0.99% rests with the top ten. This clone was seen a few times. Its antigen is not identified. Germline values: CDR1 SGHNT, CDR2 YYREEE (reference sequence). This CDR3 contains 14 residues. Trimming shortened V by 7 bases and J by 2 bases, and 14 bases separated the two germline ends. The sequenced material came from PBMCs. The clonotype originates from a boy younger than 10 in good health and CMV-seronegative. The chain employs TRBV5-4 and TRBJ2-3, with D maybe TRBD2 (6 bases). CDR3 protein: CASAGRGFTDTQYF. The CDR3 nucleotides read TGTGCCAGCGCGGGACGGGGGTTCACAGATACGCAGTATTTT.